This T cell receptor beta chain was obtained from a study of blood T cell repertoires in COVID-19. Looking at the study overall: Sites across the United States, Italy and Spain contributed samples from acute and convalescent COVID-19.

Sequencing used immunoSEQ multiplex PCR; TCRdb keeps in-frame clones, though not all of them. The table lists around 58,000 clones, 75% to 85% of them singletons. Germline V gene sequence: CDR1 SGDLS, CDR2 YYNGEE. V was pared by 0 bases and J by 2 bases, with 24 bases of the junction left unmatched. There are 24 residues in the CDR3. The sequencing input was peripheral blood. This chain uses TRBV9 with TRBJ2-3; 13 positions agree with TRBD2. The TCR was taken from a human donor in a cohort sampled during active COVID-19. The CDR3 coding sequence is TGTGCCAGCAGCGTAGTAGTGCGAACTAGCGGGGGGGCAGAACAAGGGAGGAACACAGATACGCAGTATTTT. Protein: CASSVVVRTSGGAEQGRNTDTQYF.